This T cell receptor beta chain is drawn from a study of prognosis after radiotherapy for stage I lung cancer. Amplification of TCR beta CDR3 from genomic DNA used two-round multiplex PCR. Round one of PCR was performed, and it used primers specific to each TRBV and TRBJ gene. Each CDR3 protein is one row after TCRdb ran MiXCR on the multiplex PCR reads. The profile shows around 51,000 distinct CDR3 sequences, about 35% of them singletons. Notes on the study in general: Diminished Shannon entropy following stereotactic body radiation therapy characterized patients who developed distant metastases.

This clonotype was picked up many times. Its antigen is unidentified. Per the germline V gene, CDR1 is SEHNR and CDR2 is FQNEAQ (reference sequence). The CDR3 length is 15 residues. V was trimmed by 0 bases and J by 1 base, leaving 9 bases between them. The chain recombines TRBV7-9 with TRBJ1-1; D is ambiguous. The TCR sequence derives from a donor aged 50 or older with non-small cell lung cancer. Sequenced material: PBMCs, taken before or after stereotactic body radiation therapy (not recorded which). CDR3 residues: CASSLAEHRNTEAFF. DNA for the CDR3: TGTGCCAGCAGCTTAGCCGAACATCGGAACACTGAAGCTTTCTTT.